One sample yielded the 10 T cell receptor beta chains listed below, sequenced in a study of shared clonotypes between healthy human individuals (TCRdb year 2020). Libraries came from the immunoSEQ multiplex PCR assay. TCRdb mirrors the immuneACCESS table, restricted to in-frame sequences. Some clones are absent from its copies; in checked studies, under half trace to an unresolved V gene, and the reason for the others is unknown. Present in this sample are a few million clones, around nine tenths of which were seen just once. The top ten hold over 0.12% of the sample. The sample was naive CD4+ T cells sorted from blood. The sample's cell subset or site label, in plain terms: CD45RA+ positively selected. Receptor source: a man aged 18 to 30 in good health.

The CDR3 sequence: CASSTWGTDTQYF. CDR3 nucleotide sequence: TGTGCCAGCAGCACTTGGGGCACAGATACGCAGTATTTT. The genes are TRBV5-4 and TRBJ2-3, with unresolved D. This CDR3 region has 13 residues. Germline assignment: CDR1 SGHNT and CDR2 YYREEE (reference sequence). V gave up 4 bases and J gave up 1 base, with 7 bases separating them.

The chain is built from TRBV6-6 and TRBJ1-2; 11 bases fit TRBD1. The CDR3 has 15 amino acids. Looked up from germline, CDR1 is MNHNY and CDR2 is SVGAGI (reference sequence). V dropped 5 bases and J dropped 4; count of bases not matched to a gene: 6. Here the CDR3 reads CASSDRDRGFYGYTF. The CDR3 DNA reads TGTGCCAGCAGTGACCGGGACAGGGGGTTCTATGGCTACACCTTC.

V usage is TRBV6-5 and J usage is TRBJ2-1, with 13 bases matching TRBD2. Germline lookup yields CDR1 MNHEY and CDR2 SVGAGI. Trimming took 10 bases from V and 6 from J; bases not matched to a gene: 3. The CDR3 totals 13 residues. In DNA, the CDR3 is TGTGCCACCAGGACTAGCGGGGGCAATGAGCAGTTCTTC. It is translated as CATRTSGGNEQFF.

The CDR3 region has the DNA TGTGCCAGCAGCTCCCTAGCGGGGTTGGGGGACATTCAGTACTTC. This encodes CASSSLAGLGDIQYF. The V gene is TRBV11-2, the J gene TRBJ2-4, with 9 bases matching TRBD2. The length of the CDR3 is 15 residues. Germline-derived CDR1 and CDR2 are SGHAT and FQNNGV. J was trimmed by 8 bases and V by 4 bases; bases with no gene match: 9. The complete variable domain, with remaining parts taken from reference TRBV11-2 and TRBJ2-4, reads EAGVAQSPRYKIIEKRQSVAFWCNPISGHATLYWYQQILGQGPKLLIQFQNNGVVDDSQLPKDRFSAERLKGVDSTLKIQPAKLEDSAVYLCASSSLAGLGDIQYFGAGTRLSVL.

The table lists this clone with a few counts. This chain links TRBV5-1 with TRBJ1-3; 9 bases fit TRBD1. Germline assignment: CDR1 SGHRS and CDR2 YFSETQ. This CDR3 is 14 amino acids long. J lost 2 bases, V lost 4 bases, and 1 base had no gene match. CDR3 nucleotides: TGCGCCAGCAGCCGGGACAGGGCTGGAAACACCATATATTTT. It codes for CASSRDRAGNTIYF.

This clone was seen once. The chain recombines TRBV5-5 with TRBJ2-3; tentatively, D is TRBD1 (6 bases). Germline V gene data show CDR1 as SGHKS and CDR2 as YYEKEE (reference sequence). The CDR3 spans 15 residues. Trimming removed 2 bases from V and 1 base from J, with 11 bases in between. CDR3 in DNA: TGTGCCAGCAGCTTTACAGGGACCGGCACAGATACGCAGTATTTT. Translating it yields CASSFTGTGTDTQYF.

J is TRBJ1-1 and V is TRBV7-9; the D gene is possibly TRBD1 (6 bases). Trimming took off 1 base at V and 7 bases at J, with 13 bases between the two ends. This CDR3 spans 14 amino acids. Germline V lookup: CDR1 SEHNR, CDR2 FQNEAQ (reference sequence). Here the CDR3 DNA reads TGTGCCAGCAGCTTAGAGGGGGGACGAGGTGAAGCTTTCTTT. This sequence encodes CASSLEGGRGEAFF.

Details on this clone: This specimen includes other DNA sequences encoding the same CDR3. This rearrangement joins TRBV6-5 to TRBJ1-3; D not certain. The germline gives CDR1 MNHEY, CDR2 SVGAGI. The CDR3 extends over 14 amino acids. Between the trimmed V and J ends, which lost 5 bases and 1 base, there was a span of 9 bases. CDR3 sequence (DNA): TGTGCCAGCAGTCGCGGACGATCTGGAAACACCATATATTTT. This translates into CASSRGRSGNTIYF.

The rearrangement uses TRBV28 and TRBJ1-6; weak D call: TRBD1 (5 bases). V lost 4 bases and J 6 bases, leaving 13 bases between the germline ends. From germline, CDR1 is MDHEN and CDR2 SYDVKM. The CDR3 runs to 15 residues. The CDR3 region has the DNA TGTGCCAGCAGTTACTTCGGGACTACTAATTCACCCCTCCACTTT. It is translated as CASSYFGTTNSPLHF.

This chain joins TRBV2 and TRBJ1-4, with a possible D match to TRBD1 (5 bases). This CDR3 contains 13 residues. V was cut by 6 bases and J by 8 bases, with 13 bases left in between. Germline assignment: CDR1 SNHLY and CDR2 FYNNEI. This chain's CDR3 is CASRKWDEEKLFF. The CDR3 DNA follows: TGTGCCAGCAGAAAATGGGACGAGGAAAAACTGTTTTTT.